These T cell receptor beta chains were read from a single sample in a study of cytomegalovirus exposure and HLA in healthy donors. Some clones are missing from TCRdb's copy, which holds only in-frame ones; the method was immunoSEQ multiplex PCR. This sample yields 150,000 to 200,000 clones, of which over 65% are seen a single time; about 3.8% belongs to the top ten. The sample consisted of PBMCs. These receptors were collected from a woman between 55 and 75 years old in good health and CMV-seropositive. Each CDR3 is given with its conserved first and last residue. D genes are given only for firm matches. For some rows the clone size is stated as once, few or many, or as a class when expanded; others skip it.

clone_size: -; d_call: -; j_call: TRBJ2-7; v_call: TRBV7-9; cdr3_nt: TGTGCCAGCAGCTCCAAAGCTCCCTCCTACGAGCAGTACTTC; cdr3_aa: CASSSKAPSYEQYF
clone_size: -; d_call: -; j_call: TRBJ2-1; v_call: TRBV13; cdr3_nt: TGTGCCAGCAGCTTACAGGGTCTGGGTGAGCAGTTCTTC; cdr3_aa: CASSLQGLGEQFF
clone_size: once; d_call: -; j_call: TRBJ2-7; v_call: TRBV4-1; cdr3_nt: TGCGCCAGCAGCCAAGACTCTCGCGAGCAGTACTTC; cdr3_aa: CASSQDSREQYF
clone_size: -; d_call: -; j_call: TRBJ2-7; v_call: TRBV6-1; cdr3_nt: TGTGCCAGCATTGGCGACTTTCCCTACGAGCAGTACTTC; cdr3_aa: CASIGDFPYEQYF
clone_size: few; d_call: -; j_call: TRBJ1-1; v_call: TRBV2; cdr3_nt: TGTGCCAGCAGGCGGGAGAGCCTTGGCACTGAAGCTTTCTTT; cdr3_aa: CASRRESLGTEAFF
clone_size: -; d_call: -; j_call: TRBJ1-3; v_call: TRBV27; cdr3_nt: TGTGCCAGCAGAGACATAGGTGGAAACACCATATATTTT; cdr3_aa: CASRDIGGNTIYF
clone_size: few; d_call: -; j_call: TRBJ1-5; v_call: TRBV10-3; cdr3_nt: TGTGCCATCAGTGAGGTGGGGGAGGGGCAGCCCCAGCATTTT; cdr3_aa: CAISEVGEGQPQHF
clone_size: -; d_call: TRBD2; j_call: TRBJ2-1; v_call: TRBV7-7; cdr3_nt: TGTGCCAGCAGCACCGGGACTAGCGGGGGGGCCCAGGTCAATGAGCAGTTCTTC; cdr3_aa: CASSTGTSGGAQVNEQFF
clone_size: few; d_call: -; j_call: TRBJ1-2; v_call: TRBV11-1; cdr3_nt: TGTGCCAGCAGCCCTACTACGAGGAGTGGTGGGGGCTACACCTTC; cdr3_aa: CASSPTTRSGGGYTF
clone_size: -; d_call: -; j_call: TRBJ2-7; v_call: TRBV30; cdr3_nt: TGTGCCTGGAGTGCGACCCGGGCGGGGCCAGGGCTCTACGAGCAGTACTTC; cdr3_aa: CAWSATRAGPGLYEQYF
clone_size: -; d_call: TRBD1; j_call: TRBJ2-7; v_call: TRBV28; cdr3_nt: TGTGCCAGCAGCGGACAGGGGGCGCGAGAGCAGTACTTC; cdr3_aa: CASSGQGAREQYF
clone_size: -; d_call: TRBD1; j_call: TRBJ1-2; v_call: TRBV6-1; cdr3_nt: TGTGCCAGCACCCCGGGACAGGGGGCTTCTGGCTACACCTTC; cdr3_aa: CASTPGQGASGYTF
clone_size: -; d_call: TRBD1; j_call: TRBJ1-1; v_call: TRBV5-1; cdr3_nt: TGCGCCAGCAGCTGGGGACAGGGCACTGAAGCTTTCTTT; cdr3_aa: CASSWGQGTEAFF
clone_size: few; d_call: TRBD1; j_call: TRBJ1-1; v_call: TRBV5-6; cdr3_nt: TGTGCCAGCAGGTTATCGGACAGGGCGGCAACTGAAGCTTTCTTT; cdr3_aa: CASRLSDRAATEAFF
clone_size: -; d_call: -; j_call: TRBJ2-6; v_call: TRBV5-1; cdr3_nt: TGCGCCAGCAGCTTGGTAACAGGGCCTGGATCCGGGGCCAACGGCCTGACTTTC; cdr3_aa: CASSLVTGPGSGANGLTF
clone_size: -; d_call: -; j_call: TRBJ2-1; v_call: TRBV5-1; cdr3_nt: TGCGCCAGCAGCTTTGCGGCTCTCAATGAGCAGTTCTTC; cdr3_aa: CASSFAALNEQFF
clone_size: -; d_call: -; j_call: TRBJ1-1; v_call: TRBV29-1; cdr3_nt: TGCAGCGTTGAAGATCGAGGTTACGGCACTGAAGCTTTCTTT; cdr3_aa: CSVEDRGYGTEAFF
clone_size: -; d_call: -; j_call: TRBJ1-4; v_call: TRBV19; cdr3_nt: TGTGCCAGTAGTATAGGACTTCGGGATAATGAAAAACTGTTTTTT; cdr3_aa: CASSIGLRDNEKLFF
clone_size: few; d_call: -; j_call: TRBJ1-1; v_call: TRBV9; cdr3_nt: TGTGCCAGCAGCGGGGCACAGGGGAACACTGAAGCTTTCTTT; cdr3_aa: CASSGAQGNTEAFF
clone_size: -; d_call: TRBD1; j_call: TRBJ1-2; v_call: TRBV28; cdr3_nt: TGTGCCAGCAGTACTCCGGGACAGCAAAACTATGGCTACACCTTC; cdr3_aa: CASSTPGQQNYGYTF
clone_size: -; d_call: -; j_call: TRBJ2-1; v_call: TRBV28; cdr3_nt: TGTGCCAGCAGAATGGGCCAGGGATCTTACAATGAGCAGTTCTTC; cdr3_aa: CASRMGQGSYNEQFF
clone_size: -; d_call: -; j_call: TRBJ2-7; v_call: TRBV2; cdr3_nt: TGTGCCAGCTCGGAGGAGGGAGCCGACGAGCAGTACTTC; cdr3_aa: CASSEEGADEQYF
clone_size: -; d_call: -; j_call: TRBJ2-1; v_call: TRBV7-2; cdr3_nt: TGTGCCAGCAGCTTAGCGCTTTCGTGGGACACCAAGAACAATGAGCAGTTCTTC; cdr3_aa: CASSLALSWDTKNNEQFF
clone_size: -; d_call: -; j_call: TRBJ2-1; v_call: TRBV5-4; cdr3_nt: TGTGCCAGCAGCTTAGGGGGAAACTCGGACATCAATGAGCAGTTCTTC; cdr3_aa: CASSLGGNSDINEQFF